This T cell receptor beta chain came from a study of human T cells and chemical hapten exposure. Study-wide findings and caveats: Compared with pre-sensitization or healthy control sets, expanded TCRs clustered more.

Attachment of unique molecular identifiers to individual cDNA molecules was performed in the library. How the authors handled the data: Per sample, the median was about 88,000 TCRs, with values from around 24,000 to 710,000. TCRdb recomputed calls from the RACE reads with MiXCR, one row per CDR3 protein. The V and J calls reflect TCRdb's pipeline rather than the authors' work. The data hold roughly 80,000 distinct CDR3 sequences, with roughly a tenth observed a single time. Many counts were recorded for this clonotype. Antigen specificity is unknown. This CDR3 contains 12 residues. V was pared by 4 bases and J by 8 bases, with 11 bases between. CDR1 LGHDT and CDR2 YNNKEL come from the germline V gene (reference sequence). Time point given: patch test 1, 2 weeks after DPC sensitization. The treatment denotes: therapeutic diphenylcyclopropenone sensitization with weekly scalp DPC. Whole blood, unfractionated, served as the material for total RNA extraction.

The sequencing here drew on whole blood, taken in connection with sensitization to the hapten diphenylcyclopropenone (DPC). The TCR was taken from a woman between 45 and 65 years old with alopecia areata. Some clones in this sample may be carry-over from other donors' samples. The genes are TRBV3-1 and TRBJ1-1, with a tentative D call TRBD1 (5 bases). The CDR3, as DNA: TGTGCCAGCAGCCGAAACCGGGACGAAGCTTTCTTT. Residues: CASSRNRDEAFF.